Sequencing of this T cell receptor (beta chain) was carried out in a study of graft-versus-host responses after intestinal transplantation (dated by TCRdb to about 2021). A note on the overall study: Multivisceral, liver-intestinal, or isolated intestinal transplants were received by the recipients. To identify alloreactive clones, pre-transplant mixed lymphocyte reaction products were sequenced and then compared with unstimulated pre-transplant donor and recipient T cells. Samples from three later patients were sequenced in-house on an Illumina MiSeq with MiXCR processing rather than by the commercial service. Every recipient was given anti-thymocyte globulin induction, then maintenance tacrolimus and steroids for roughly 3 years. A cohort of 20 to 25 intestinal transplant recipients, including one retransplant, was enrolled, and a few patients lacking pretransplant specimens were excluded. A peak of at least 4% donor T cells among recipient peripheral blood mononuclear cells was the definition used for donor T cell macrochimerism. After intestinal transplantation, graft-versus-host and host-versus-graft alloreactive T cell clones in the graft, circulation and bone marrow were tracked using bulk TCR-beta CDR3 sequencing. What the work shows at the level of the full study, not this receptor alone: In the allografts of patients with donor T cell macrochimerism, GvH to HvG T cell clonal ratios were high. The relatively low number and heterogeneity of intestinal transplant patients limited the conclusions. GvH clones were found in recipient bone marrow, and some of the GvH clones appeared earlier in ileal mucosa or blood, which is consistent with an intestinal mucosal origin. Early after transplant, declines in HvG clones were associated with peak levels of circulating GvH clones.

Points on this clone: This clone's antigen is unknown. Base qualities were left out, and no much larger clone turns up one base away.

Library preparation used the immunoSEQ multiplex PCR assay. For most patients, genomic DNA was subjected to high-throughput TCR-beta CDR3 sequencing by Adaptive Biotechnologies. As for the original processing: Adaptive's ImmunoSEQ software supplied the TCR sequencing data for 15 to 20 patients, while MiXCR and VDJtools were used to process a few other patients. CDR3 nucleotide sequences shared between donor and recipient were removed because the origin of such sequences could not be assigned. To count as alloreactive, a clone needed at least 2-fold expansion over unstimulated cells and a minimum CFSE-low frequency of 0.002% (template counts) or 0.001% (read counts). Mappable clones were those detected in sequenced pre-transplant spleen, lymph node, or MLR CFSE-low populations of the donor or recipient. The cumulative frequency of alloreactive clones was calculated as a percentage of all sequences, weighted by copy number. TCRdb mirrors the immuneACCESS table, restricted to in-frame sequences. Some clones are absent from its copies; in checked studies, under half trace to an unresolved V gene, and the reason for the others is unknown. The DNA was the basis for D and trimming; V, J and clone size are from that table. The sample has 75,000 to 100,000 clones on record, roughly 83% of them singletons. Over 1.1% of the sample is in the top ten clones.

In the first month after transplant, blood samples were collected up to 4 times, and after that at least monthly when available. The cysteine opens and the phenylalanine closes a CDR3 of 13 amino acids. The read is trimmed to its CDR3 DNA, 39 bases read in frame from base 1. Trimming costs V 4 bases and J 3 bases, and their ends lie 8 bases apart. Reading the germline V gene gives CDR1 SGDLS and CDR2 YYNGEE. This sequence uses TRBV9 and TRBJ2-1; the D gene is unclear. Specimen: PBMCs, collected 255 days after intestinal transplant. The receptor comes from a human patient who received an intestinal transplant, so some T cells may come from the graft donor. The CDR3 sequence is CASSSPGYNEQFF. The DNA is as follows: TGTGCCAGCAGCTCCCCGGGCTACAATGAGCAGTTCTTC.